The rows below give T cell receptor beta chains drawn from one sample of a study of T-cell reconstitution after alpha-beta-depleted transplantation in children. TCRdb independently ran MiXCR on the PCR reads; one entry per CDR3 protein. The sample contains 440,000 or so distinct CDR3 sequences, approximately 10% of which appear only once. The sample consisted of PBMCs from the stem cell graft donor, taken from the stem cell graft. These receptors originate from a human donor who donated a stem cell graft to a child with acute myeloid leukemia. Both conserved end residues are part of each CDR3. The order of the fields is J gene, V gene, D gene, clone size, CDR3 protein. A D gene is named only where the DNA matches it firmly. Size tells how often a clone was seen (once, few, many) or the class of an expanded clone, and some rows leave it out.

J gene: TRBJ2-2; V gene: TRBV5-1; D gene: .; clone size: once; CDR3 protein: CASSTNTWELFF
J gene: TRBJ2-7; V gene: TRBV20-1; D gene: TRBD2; clone size: many; CDR3 protein: CSARFGTSGYEQYF
J gene: TRBJ1-5; V gene: TRBV27; D gene: .; clone size: .; CDR3 protein: CASSNLRGVGEAQHF
J gene: TRBJ2-5; V gene: TRBV27; D gene: TRBD2; clone size: few; CDR3 protein: CASSLLPTSGGALETQYF
J gene: TRBJ2-7; V gene: TRBV29-1; D gene: TRBD2; clone size: .; CDR3 protein: CSVEERGTYEQYF
J gene: TRBJ2-2; V gene: TRBV7-2; D gene: .; clone size: few; CDR3 protein: CASSLVLGPPGELFF
J gene: TRBJ1-1; V gene: TRBV5-1; D gene: .; clone size: .; CDR3 protein: CASRGSGVNTEAFF
J gene: TRBJ2-3; V gene: TRBV6-5; D gene: TRBD2; clone size: many; CDR3 protein: CASSYLSGSGTDTQYF
J gene: TRBJ1-2; V gene: TRBV6-5; D gene: .; clone size: .; CDR3 protein: CASSYGQYYGYTF
J gene: TRBJ1-4; V gene: TRBV29-1; D gene: .; clone size: .; CDR3 protein: CSVVSGAEEKLFF
J gene: TRBJ2-5; V gene: TRBV6-5; D gene: .; clone size: few; CDR3 protein: CASSYSEGQETQYF
J gene: TRBJ1-5; V gene: TRBV24-1; D gene: TRBD1; clone size: .; CDR3 protein: CATSDFRDRGNQPQHF
J gene: TRBJ1-1; V gene: TRBV11-3; D gene: .; clone size: few; CDR3 protein: CASSPTTGFYTEAFF
J gene: TRBJ1-3; V gene: TRBV7-2; D gene: .; clone size: few; CDR3 protein: CASSNYYSGENTIYF
J gene: TRBJ2-1; V gene: TRBV11-2; D gene: TRBD1; clone size: few; CDR3 protein: CASAFRQGYNEQFF
J gene: TRBJ2-3; V gene: TRBV9; D gene: TRBD2; clone size: many; CDR3 protein: CASSARLAVSTDTQYF
J gene: TRBJ1-5; V gene: TRBV6-2/TRBV6-3; D gene: .; clone size: few; CDR3 protein: CASTHGGSNQPQHF
J gene: TRBJ2-3; V gene: TRBV19; D gene: .; clone size: .; CDR3 protein: CASSAISSGTDTQYF
J gene: TRBJ2-2; V gene: TRBV5-1; D gene: TRBD1; clone size: many; CDR3 protein: CASSPTGTGELFF
J gene: TRBJ2-2; V gene: TRBV10-3; D gene: .; clone size: few; CDR3 protein: CAISESSPIGELFF
J gene: TRBJ2-5; V gene: TRBV12-3/TRBV12-4; D gene: TRBD1; clone size: few; CDR3 protein: CASSDIGTGGGQTQYF
J gene: TRBJ2-2; V gene: TRBV9; D gene: TRBD2; clone size: .; CDR3 protein: CASSVGASGSPGELFF
J gene: TRBJ1-2; V gene: TRBV20-1; D gene: .; clone size: .; CDR3 protein: CSASRNTEGYTF
J gene: TRBJ1-2; V gene: TRBV9; D gene: .; clone size: few; CDR3 protein: CASSGGGVGDGYTF
J gene: TRBJ1-1; V gene: TRBV7-2; D gene: .; clone size: few; CDR3 protein: CASGVGLATEAFF
J gene: TRBJ2-4; V gene: TRBV7-9; D gene: TRBD2; clone size: .; CDR3 protein: CASSEAGGPKNIQYF
J gene: TRBJ1-5; V gene: TRBV4-3; D gene: TRBD1; clone size: few; CDR3 protein: CASSQLGQGGQPQHF
J gene: TRBJ1-6; V gene: TRBV10-3; D gene: .; clone size: many; CDR3 protein: CAISERINSPLHF
J gene: TRBJ2-5; V gene: TRBV20-1; D gene: .; clone size: .; CDR3 protein: CSAMSGETQYF
J gene: TRBJ2-3; V gene: TRBV20-1; D gene: .; clone size: .; CDR3 protein: CSVPIVPGWPDTQYF
J gene: TRBJ2-2; V gene: TRBV5-1; D gene: TRBD2; clone size: .; CDR3 protein: CASSSGLAGANTGELFF
J gene: TRBJ2-7; V gene: TRBV20-1; D gene: TRBD2; clone size: .; CDR3 protein: CSARPLLAGGPGVPYEQYF
J gene: TRBJ1-4; V gene: TRBV4-1; D gene: TRBD1; clone size: .; CDR3 protein: CASSRTGEGEKLFF
J gene: TRBJ2-3; V gene: TRBV7-8; D gene: TRBD1; clone size: .; CDR3 protein: CASIRTGATDTQYF
J gene: TRBJ1-1; V gene: TRBV20-1; D gene: .; clone size: few; CDR3 protein: CSASRDIENTEAFF
J gene: TRBJ2-5; V gene: TRBV5-8; D gene: TRBD1; clone size: many; CDR3 protein: CASSPGQGAGETQYF
J gene: TRBJ1-2; V gene: TRBV7-2; D gene: .; clone size: few; CDR3 protein: CASSLASGYTF
J gene: TRBJ2-3; V gene: TRBV20-1; D gene: .; clone size: .; CDR3 protein: CSASNRPDNTDTQYF
J gene: TRBJ2-2; V gene: TRBV29-1; D gene: TRBD2; clone size: .; CDR3 protein: CSVEGAGGPGELFF